The clone carrying this TCR beta chain appeared a few times. Its antigen is still unknown. The data stem from a study of beta chain features in type 1 diabetes. The CDR3 loop spans 15 amino acids. The germline V gene has CDR1 SGHRS and CDR2 YFSETQ. Trimming removed 0 bases at V and 5 bases at J, with 12 bases between. Expressed TCRB transcripts were sequenced, since all the RNA that had been isolated was reverse transcribed. Clones were read by immunoSEQ multiplex PCR, and TCRdb kept only the in-frame ones, dropping some. This table has 360,000 or so clones, around 20% appearing once. Study-wide findings and caveats: Insertion counts at VDJ junctions were lower in type 1 diabetes patients, who also showed more deletions there.

The chain combines TRBV5-1 with TRBJ1-5; D is perhaps TRBD1 (6 bases). The sequencing sample was made of naive CD4+ T cells from blood. The receptor was isolated from a woman younger than 30 in good health. The CDR3 spells CASSLEGGSDQPQHF. The CDR3 nucleotides read TGCGCCAGCAGCTTGGAAGGGGGATCTGATCAGCCCCAGCATTTT.